This TCR beta chain was observed in a study of blood T cell repertoires in COVID-19. Between the trimmed V and J ends, which lost 2 bases and 2 bases, there was a span of 8 bases. This CDR3 comprises 14 residues. Germline values: CDR1 WNHNN, CDR2 SYGVQD (reference sequence). Authors' data handling: Reference gene primer amplification gave nucleated cell count estimates. Clones were sequenced by immunoSEQ multiplex PCR, and TCRdb holds only the in-frame ones, with some missing. V and J calls and clone size are copied from that table; D and trimming were computed from the DNA. This sample has about 180,000 clones, with approximately 88% found just once.

The chain joins TRBV10-1 to TRBJ2-3; D call uncertain. The clonotype comes from a woman aged 30 to 39 with acute or convalescent COVID-19. What was sequenced was peripheral blood. CDR3 coding DNA: TGCGCCAGCAGTGAGGGCCTTTCCACAGATACGCAGTATTTT. Its protein product is CASSEGLSTDTQYF.